One and the same sample provided the 28 T cell receptor beta chains below, sequenced in a study of identifying expanded T cells in peripheral blood (dated by TCRdb to between 2018 and 2021). Libraries were constructed by the immunoSEQ multiplex PCR assay. TCRdb mirrors the immuneACCESS table, restricted to in-frame sequences. Some clones are absent from its copies; in checked studies, under half trace to an unresolved V gene, and the reason for the others is unknown. For this sample the table gives more than 85,000 clones, of which less than 90% were detected only once. About 7.7% of the sample goes to the ten largest clones. The sequencing input was blood. Every receptor here comes from a person between 18 and 75 years old in good health.

V and J are TRBV15 and TRBJ1-5, with 7 bases identical to TRBD1. Germline V gene lookup returns CDR1 LNHNV and CDR2 YYDKDF (reference sequence). V shed 3 bases and J 4 bases; nucleotides not matched to a gene: 9. CDR3 length: 16 residues. The CDR3 is CATSRKLQGSNQPQHF. The DNA for the CDR3 is TGTGCCACCAGCAGGAAGTTACAGGGGTCGAATCAGCCCCAGCATTTT.

The chain couples TRBV28 to TRBJ2-7; 10 positions agree with TRBD2. J gave up 3 bases and V 4 bases, and 3 bases lay outside the gene matches. CDR1 is MDHEN, CDR2 SYDVKM, per germline. There are 14 residues in the CDR3. CDR3 DNA: TGTGCCAGCAGTTATTCTAGCGGGAGCTACGAGCAGTACTTC. Translated, it gives CASSYSSGSYEQYF.

The chain carries TRBV7-9 and TRBJ2-1; D not resolved. Germline V gene data show CDR1 as SEHNR and CDR2 as FQNEAQ (reference sequence). The CDR3 extends over 13 amino acids. Trimming shortened V by 1 base and J by 3 bases, and 4 bases separated the two germline ends. The CDR3 sequence: CASSLDHYNEQFF. The CDR3 nucleotides read TGTGCCAGCAGCTTAGATCACTACAATGAGCAGTTCTTC.

The chain links TRBV2 to TRBJ2-5; D ambiguous. Germline loops: CDR1 SNHLY, CDR2 FYNNEI. V dropped 5 bases and J dropped 0 bases, with 4 bases sitting between them. The CDR3 runs 12 residues. The CDR3 DNA follows: TGTGCCAGCAGTCGGTACCAAGAGACCCAGTACTTC. Translated: CASSRYQETQYF.

This chain links TRBV14 with TRBJ2-5; the D gene could be TRBD1 or TRBD2 (5 bases each). Trimming stripped 2 bases from V and 7 bases from J, with 14 bases between. Germline loops: CDR1 SGHDN, CDR2 FVKESK. This CDR3 spans 14 amino acids. For the CDR3, the DNA is TGTGCCAGCAGCCAAAGTGCAGGGAGAGGGACCCAGTACTTC. This translates into CASSQSAGRGTQYF.

V usage is TRBV7-3 and J usage is TRBJ2-2, with 7 positions matching TRBD1. V trimming: 5 bases; J trimming: 5 bases; junction bases outside the gene matches: 8. Germline V CDR1 and CDR2: SGHTA, FQGTGA. This CDR3 spans 15 amino acids. This chain's CDR3 is CASSPTGAQTGELFF. CDR3 DNA sequence: TGTGCCAGCAGCCCTACAGGGGCCCAGACCGGGGAGCTGTTTTTT.

This clone appeared once. This chain links TRBV7-9 with TRBJ2-1; 7 bases line up with TRBD1. This CDR3 region has 15 residues. In germline, CDR1 is SEHNR, CDR2 FQNEAQ (reference sequence). J lost 8 bases, V lost 5 bases, and 12 bases had no gene match. CDR3: CASSPPTTGDDEQFF. The CDR3 DNA is TGTGCCAGCAGCCCTCCAACCACAGGGGACGATGAGCAGTTCTTC.

This rearrangement joins TRBV9 to TRBJ1-2, with 7 bases fitting TRBD1. CDR1 and CDR2 from the germline V gene are SGDLS and YYNGEE. The CDR3 is 15 amino acids. The J segment lost 6 bases and the V segment lost 0 bases, leaving 8 bases of the junction unmatched. The CDR3 DNA sequence: TGTGCCAGCAGCGTAGACGGAGTCAGGGGGGATGGCTACACCTTC. Translating gives CASSVDGVRGDGYTF.

This clone was observed once. The chain has TRBV10-2 and TRBJ2-2, with TRBD2 identical over 11 bases. Trimming took 6 bases from V and 7 from J; bases not matched to a gene: 1. The CDR3 length is 13 residues. Germline values: CDR1 WSHSY, CDR2 SAAADI. CDR3 DNA: TGCGCCAGCAGACTAGCGGGGGACGGGGAGCTGTTTTTT. Its protein is CASRLAGDGELFF.

The rearrangement joins TRBV19 to TRBJ1-2, with 7 bases lining up with TRBD1. Unmatched junction bases numbered 10, after V lost 6 bases and J lost 6 bases. Germline V gene data show CDR1 as LNHDA and CDR2 as SQIVND (reference sequence). This CDR3 comprises 14 residues. The CDR3 spells CASSLTRGGDGYTF. For the CDR3, the DNA is TGTGCCAGTAGCCTGACACGAGGGGGCGATGGCTACACCTTC.

The genes are TRBV20-1 and TRBJ1-2; D might be TRBD1 (6 bases). Germline CDR1 DFQATT, CDR2 SNEGSKA (reference sequence). The CDR3 covers 11 residues. The V end lost 7 bases, the J end lost 7 bases, and 13 bases lay between the germline ends. The DNA of the CDR3 is TGCAGTGTTATGGGGGCGGGTGGCTACACCTTC. This sequence encodes CSVMGAGGYTF.

This clone showed up just a few times. The chain uses TRBV7-7 and TRBJ1-4; perhaps TRBD1 as D (6 bases). CDR3 length: 14 residues. The germline CDR1 and CDR2 sequences are SSHAT and FNYEAQ (reference sequence). V lost 5 bases to trimming and J lost 7 bases, with 14 bases between them. CDR3 protein: CASSQGQGSEKLFF. In DNA form, the CDR3 reads TGTGCCAGCAGCCAGGGGCAGGGAAGTGAAAAACTGTTTTTT. Supplemented by reference TRBV7-7 and TRBJ1-4, the full variable domain reads GAGVSQSPRYKVTKRGQDVTLRCDPISSHATLYWYQQALGQGPEFLTYFNYEAQPDKSGLPSDRFSAERPEGSISTLTIQRTEQRDSAMYRCASSQGQGSEKLFFGSGTQLSVL.

The rearrangement uses TRBV25-1 and TRBJ2-5; TRBD1 or TRBD2 may be the D gene (6 bases each). Germline-derived CDR1 and CDR2 are MGHDK and SYGVNS. This CDR3 spans 15 amino acids. V lost 1 base, J lost 5 bases, and 14 bases lay in between. In nucleotides, the CDR3 is TGTGCCAGCAGTGAATCCCTGGGGGGCCTGGAGACCCAGTACTTC. Translated: CASSESLGGLETQYF.

This clone was counted once. V gene TRBV7-2 combines with J gene TRBJ2-2, with D possibly being TRBD1 (5 bases). The germline CDR1 and CDR2 sequences are SGHTA and FQGNSA. CDR3 size: 15 residues. The V end was cut by 3 bases, the J end by 5 bases, with 13 bases between. The CDR3 nucleotides read TGTGCCAGCAGCTTCGAAAGCAGGGTGACCGGGGAGCTGTTTTTT. This gives the protein CASSFESRVTGELFF.

The CDR3, as DNA: TGTGCCAGCAAGCGGGAGAAAACAGATACGCAGTATTTT. The encoded protein is CASKREKTDTQYF. The chain links TRBV19 to TRBJ2-3; TRBD2 aligns across 8 bases. This CDR3 comprises 13 residues. With V trimmed by 9 bases and J by 3 bases, 5 bases remained unmatched. CDR1 is LNHDA, CDR2 SQIVND, per germline (reference sequence).

This sequence joins TRBV29-1 and TRBJ1-2; possibly TRBD1 for D (5 bases). The CDR3 has 18 residues. V gave up 2 bases and J gave up 5 bases, with 27 bases separating them. CDR1 is SQVTM, CDR2 ANQGSEA, per germline. The DNA for the CDR3 is TGCAGCGTTGAACCAATCACCGGGGGGGTCTCTGGTGAATATGGCTACACCTTC. Amino acids: CSVEPITGGVSGEYGYTF.

The rearrangement links TRBV5-6 to TRBJ1-2, with D unclear. This CDR3 is built from 12 residues. V was trimmed by 2 bases and J by 8 bases, leaving 10 bases between them. Germline V gene data show CDR1 as SGHDT and CDR2 as YYEEEE. CDR3 loop: CASSLTPVGYTF. The CDR3 DNA is TGTGCCAGCAGCTTAACCCCCGTGGGCTACACCTTC.

The chain has TRBV28 and TRBJ1-5, with D perhaps TRBD1 (5 bases). Trimming cost V 5 bases and J 3 bases, with 11 bases left between them. Germline assignment: CDR1 MDHEN and CDR2 SYDVKM. The CDR3 is made up of 14 amino acids. This chain's CDR3 is CASSPGTANQPQHF. The CDR3 region has the DNA TGTGCCAGCAGTCCCGGGACGGCCAATCAGCCCCAGCATTTT.

This clone appeared a few times. The genes are TRBV6-8 and TRBJ1-5, with a weak D call TRBD1 (6 bases). The CDR3 sequence is 14 residues long. Germline V gene lookup returns CDR1 MNHGY and CDR2 SAAAGT. The V and J ends lost 5 bases and 2 bases respectively, with 10 bases between them. CDR3 residues: CASSARQGNQPQHF. CDR3 DNA sequence: TGTGCCAGCAGTGCCAGACAGGGCAATCAGCCCCAGCATTTT.

The chain carries TRBV11-2 and TRBJ2-1; maybe TRBD1 (5 bases). The germline V gene encodes CDR1 SGHAT and CDR2 FQNNGV. The CDR3 covers 16 residues. V was shortened by 0 bases and J by 1 base, with 10 bases between the two germline ends. The CDR3 nucleotides read TGTGCCAGCAGCTTAGACCTCCAGGGATCCTACAATGAGCAGTTCTTC. Translation gives CASSLDLQGSYNEQFF.

V gene TRBV5-1 combines with J gene TRBJ2-3, with D unresolved. The CDR3 has 14 amino acids. Germline CDR1 is SGHRS and CDR2 is YFSETQ. Trimming took off 1 base at V and 1 base at J, with 7 bases between the two ends. CDR3 DNA sequence: TGCGCCAGCAGCTTGTCGTCGGGCACAGATACGCAGTATTTT. This gives the protein CASSLSSGTDTQYF.

CDR3 coding DNA: TGTGCCAGCAGTGAATGGGGGGGACTGGGCGGCTACGAGCAGTACTTC. Protein: CASSEWGGLGGYEQYF. The V gene is TRBV2, the J gene TRBJ2-7; 7 bases align to TRBD2. The CDR3 covers 16 residues. Trimming cost V 2 bases and J 3 bases; bases outside gene matches: 10. The germline CDR1 and CDR2 sequences are SNHLY and FYNNEI. The full variable domain, rest sourced from reference TRBV2 and TRBJ2-7, is EPEVTQTPSHQVTQMGQEVILRCVPISNHLYFYWYRQILGQKVEFLVSFYNNEISEKSEIFDDQFSVERPDGSNFTLKIRSTKLEDSAMYFCASSEWGGLGGYEQYFGPGTRLTVT.

The chain carries TRBV10-1 and TRBJ2-7; 7 bases line up with TRBD1. CDR1 WNHNN and CDR2 SYGVQD come from the germline V gene (reference sequence). The length of the CDR3 is 12 residues. The junction had 5 bases not matched to a gene; V was cut back by 7 bases and J by 5 bases. The CDR3 bases are TGCGCCAGCACCGGGGACAGTAACGAGCAGTACTTC. Protein: CASTGDSNEQYF.

The chain has TRBV19 and TRBJ2-7; either TRBD1 or TRBD2 may supply D (5 bases each). This CDR3 region has 15 residues. In germline, CDR1 is LNHDA, CDR2 SQIVND (reference sequence). Trimming took off 5 bases at V and 3 bases at J, with 17 bases between the two ends. The CDR3 DNA sequence: TGTGCCAGTAGTCCTCAGGCAGGGAGACTCTACGAGCAGTACTTC. Translation gives CASSPQAGRLYEQYF.

V is TRBV28 and J is TRBJ1-3; D gene unclear. CDR1 is MDHEN and CDR2 is SYDVKM in the germline V gene. V was pared by 11 bases and J by 4 bases, with 12 bases between. CDR3 length equals 12 residues. CDR3 residues: CAHSGRGNTIYF. Written as DNA, the CDR3 is TGTGCCCATTCAGGCCGCGGAAACACCATATATTTT. The full variable domain, its missing parts supplied by reference TRBV28 and TRBJ1-3, is DVKVTQSSRYLVKRTGEKVFLECVQDMDHENMFWYRQDPGLGLRLIYFSYDVKMKEKGDIPEGYSVSREKKERFSLILESASTNQTSMYLCAHSGRGNTIYFGEGSWLTVV.

The chain joins TRBV6-6 to TRBJ1-5; D not certain. Germline V gives CDR1 MNHNY, CDR2 SVGAGI (reference sequence). The CDR3 loop spans 13 amino acids. Trimming cost V 6 bases and J 2 bases, with 8 bases left between them. The chain's CDR3 is CASRADGNQPQHF. CDR3 DNA: TGTGCCAGCAGGGCGGACGGCAATCAGCCCCAGCATTTT.

The chain couples TRBV18 to TRBJ1-1, with unresolved D. The germline V and J ends were trimmed by 4 bases and 0 bases, with 6 bases remaining between them. The CDR3 is 13 residues long. The germline V gene encodes CDR1 KGHSH and CDR2 LQKENI. The chain's CDR3 is CASSLGLNTEAFF. CDR3 coding DNA: TGTGCCAGCTCACTGGGGTTGAACACTGAAGCTTTCTTT.

The chain has TRBV7-8 and TRBJ2-1; D is possibly TRBD1 or TRBD2 (5 bases each). The length of the CDR3 is 13 residues. Germline-derived CDR1 and CDR2 are SGHVS and FQNEAQ. V lost 0 bases and J lost 6, with 6 bases in between. The CDR3 bases are TGTGCCAGCAGCTTAGCGGGGGTCAATGAGCAGTTCTTC. This sequence encodes CASSLAGVNEQFF.